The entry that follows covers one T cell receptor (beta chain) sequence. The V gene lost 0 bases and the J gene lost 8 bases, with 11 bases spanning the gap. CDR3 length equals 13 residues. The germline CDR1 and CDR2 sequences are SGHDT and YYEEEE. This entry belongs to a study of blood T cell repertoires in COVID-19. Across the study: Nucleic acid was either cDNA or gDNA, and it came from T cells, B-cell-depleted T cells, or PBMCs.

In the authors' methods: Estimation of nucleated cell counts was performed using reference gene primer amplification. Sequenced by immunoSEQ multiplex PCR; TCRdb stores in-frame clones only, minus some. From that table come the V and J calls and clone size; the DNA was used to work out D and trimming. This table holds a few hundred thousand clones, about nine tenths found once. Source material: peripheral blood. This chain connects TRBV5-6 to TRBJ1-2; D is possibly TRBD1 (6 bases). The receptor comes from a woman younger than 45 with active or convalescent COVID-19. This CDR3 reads CASSLVRGSGYTF. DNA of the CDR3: TGTGCCAGCAGCTTGGTAAGGGGGAGCGGCTACACCTTC.